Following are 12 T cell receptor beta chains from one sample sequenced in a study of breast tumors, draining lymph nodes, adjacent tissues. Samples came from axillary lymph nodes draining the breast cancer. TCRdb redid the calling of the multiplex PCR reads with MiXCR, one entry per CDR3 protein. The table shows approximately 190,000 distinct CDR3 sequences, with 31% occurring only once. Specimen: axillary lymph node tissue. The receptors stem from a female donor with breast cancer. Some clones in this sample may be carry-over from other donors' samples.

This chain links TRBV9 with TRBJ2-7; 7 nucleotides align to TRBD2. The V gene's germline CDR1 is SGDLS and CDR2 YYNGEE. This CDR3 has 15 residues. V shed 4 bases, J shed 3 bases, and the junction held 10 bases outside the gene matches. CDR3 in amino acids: CASSLASRGIYEQYF. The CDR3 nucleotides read TGTGCCAGCAGCTTGGCCTCGCGGGGGATCTACGAGCAGTACTTC.

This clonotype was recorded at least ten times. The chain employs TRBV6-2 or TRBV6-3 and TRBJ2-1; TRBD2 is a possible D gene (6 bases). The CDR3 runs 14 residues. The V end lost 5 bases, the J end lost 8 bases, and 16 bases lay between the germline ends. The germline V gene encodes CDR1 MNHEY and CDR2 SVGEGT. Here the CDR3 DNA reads TGTGCCAGCAGTAGCCCGGGACTCGGGCATGAGCAGTTCTTC. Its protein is CASSSPGLGHEQFF.

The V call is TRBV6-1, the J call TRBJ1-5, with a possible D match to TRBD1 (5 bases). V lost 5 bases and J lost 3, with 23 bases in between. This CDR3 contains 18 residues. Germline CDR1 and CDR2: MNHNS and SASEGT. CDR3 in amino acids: CASSSPRAGSRNNQPQHF. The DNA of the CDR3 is TGTGCCAGCAGTTCCCCCAGGGCAGGATCGAGGAACAATCAGCCCCAGCATTTT.

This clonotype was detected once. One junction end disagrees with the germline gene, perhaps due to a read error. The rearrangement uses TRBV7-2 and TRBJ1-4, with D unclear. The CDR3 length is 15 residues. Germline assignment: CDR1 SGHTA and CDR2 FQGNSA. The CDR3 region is CASSLPVGGSEELFF. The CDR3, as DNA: TGCGCCAGCAGCTTACCCGTCGGCGGGTCGGAAGAACTGTTTTTT.

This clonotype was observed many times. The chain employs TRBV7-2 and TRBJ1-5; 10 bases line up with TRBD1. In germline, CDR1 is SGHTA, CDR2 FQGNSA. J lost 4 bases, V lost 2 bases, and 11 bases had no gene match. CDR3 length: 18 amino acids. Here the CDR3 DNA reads TGTGCCAGCAGCTTACCGTCCCGGGACAGGGGAAAAAATCAGCCCCAGCATTTT. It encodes CASSLPSRDRGKNQPQHF.

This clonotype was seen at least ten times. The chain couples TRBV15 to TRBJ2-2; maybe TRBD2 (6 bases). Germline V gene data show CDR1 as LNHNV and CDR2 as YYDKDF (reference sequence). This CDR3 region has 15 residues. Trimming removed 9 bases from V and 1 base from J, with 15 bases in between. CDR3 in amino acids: CATKARRENTGELFF. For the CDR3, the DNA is TGTGCCACAAAAGCGCGGCGGGAGAACACCGGGGAGCTGTTTTTT.

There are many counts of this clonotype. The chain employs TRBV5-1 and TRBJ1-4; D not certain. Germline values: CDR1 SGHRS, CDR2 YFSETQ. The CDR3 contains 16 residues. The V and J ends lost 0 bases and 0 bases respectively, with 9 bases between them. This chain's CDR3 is CASSLDGDPTNEKLFF. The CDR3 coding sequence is TGCGCCAGCAGCTTGGATGGGGATCCAACTAATGAAAAACTGTTTTTT.

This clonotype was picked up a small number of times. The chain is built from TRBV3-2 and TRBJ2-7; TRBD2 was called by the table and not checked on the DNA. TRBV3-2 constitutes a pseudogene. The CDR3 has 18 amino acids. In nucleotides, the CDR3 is TGTGCCAGCAGCCAGGGGAAGTTAGGGGACTACTCCTCCTACGAGCAGTACTTC. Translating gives CASSQGKLGDYSSYEQYF.

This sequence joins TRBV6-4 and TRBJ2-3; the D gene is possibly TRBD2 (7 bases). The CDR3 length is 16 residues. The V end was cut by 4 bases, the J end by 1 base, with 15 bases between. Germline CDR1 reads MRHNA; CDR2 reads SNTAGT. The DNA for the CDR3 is TGTGCCAGCAGTGGGGAGGGGGTGTGTGGCACAGATACGCAGTATTTT. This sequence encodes CASSGEGVCGTDTQYF.

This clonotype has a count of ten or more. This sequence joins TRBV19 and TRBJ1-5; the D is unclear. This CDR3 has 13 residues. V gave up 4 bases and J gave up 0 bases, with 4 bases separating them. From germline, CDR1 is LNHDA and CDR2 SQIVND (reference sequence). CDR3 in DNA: TGTGCCAGTAGTACCAGTAGCAATCAGCCCCAGCATTTT. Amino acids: CASSTSSNQPQHF. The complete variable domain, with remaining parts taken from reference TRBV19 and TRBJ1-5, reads DGGITQSPKYLFRKEGQNVTLSCEQNLNHDAMYWYRQDPGQGLRLIYYSQIVNDFQKGDIAEGYSVSREKKESFPLTVTSAQKNPTAFYLCASSTSSNQPQHFGDGTRLSIL.

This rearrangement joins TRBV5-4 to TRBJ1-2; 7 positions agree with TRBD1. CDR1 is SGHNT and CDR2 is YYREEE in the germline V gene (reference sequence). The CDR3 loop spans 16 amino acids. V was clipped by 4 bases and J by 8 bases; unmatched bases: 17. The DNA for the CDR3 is TGTGCCAGCAGCGCTCCGGGACAGACGACCCTAATAGGCTACACCTTC. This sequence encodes CASSAPGQTTLIGYTF.

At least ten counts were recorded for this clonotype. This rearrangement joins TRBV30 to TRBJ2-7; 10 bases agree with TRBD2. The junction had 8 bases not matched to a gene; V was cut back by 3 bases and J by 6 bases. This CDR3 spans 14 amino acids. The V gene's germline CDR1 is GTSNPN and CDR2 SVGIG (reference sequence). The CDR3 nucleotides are TGTGCCTGGAGCGAAACTAGCGGGGACGCCGAGCAGTACTTC. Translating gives CAWSETSGDAEQYF.